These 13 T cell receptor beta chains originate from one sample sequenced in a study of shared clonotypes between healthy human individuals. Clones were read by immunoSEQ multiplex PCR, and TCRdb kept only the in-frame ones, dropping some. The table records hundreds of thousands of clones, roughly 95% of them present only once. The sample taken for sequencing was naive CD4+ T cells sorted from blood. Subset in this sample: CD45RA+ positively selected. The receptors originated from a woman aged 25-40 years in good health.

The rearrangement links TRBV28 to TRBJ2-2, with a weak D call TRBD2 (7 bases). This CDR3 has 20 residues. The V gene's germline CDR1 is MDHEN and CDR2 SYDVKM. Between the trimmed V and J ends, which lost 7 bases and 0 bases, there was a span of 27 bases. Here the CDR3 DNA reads TGTGCCAGCAATATGCCCTGGGGGGGCGAAAGCGGCGCGAACACCGGGGAGCTGTTTTTT. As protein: CASNMPWGGESGANTGELFF.

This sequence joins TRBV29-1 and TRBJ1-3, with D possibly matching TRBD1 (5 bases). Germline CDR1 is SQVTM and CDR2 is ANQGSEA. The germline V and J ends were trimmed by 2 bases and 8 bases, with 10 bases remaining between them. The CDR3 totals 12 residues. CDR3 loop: CSVERGADTIYF. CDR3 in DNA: TGCAGCGTTGAAAGGGGCGCGGACACCATATATTTT.

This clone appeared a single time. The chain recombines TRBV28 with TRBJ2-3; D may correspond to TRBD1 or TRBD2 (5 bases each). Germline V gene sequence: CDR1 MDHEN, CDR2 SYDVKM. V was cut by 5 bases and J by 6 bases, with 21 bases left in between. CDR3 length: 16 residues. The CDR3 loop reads CASSTLSAKGRDTQYF. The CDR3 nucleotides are TGTGCCAGCAGTACCCTTAGCGCGAAGGGGCGTGATACGCAGTATTTT.

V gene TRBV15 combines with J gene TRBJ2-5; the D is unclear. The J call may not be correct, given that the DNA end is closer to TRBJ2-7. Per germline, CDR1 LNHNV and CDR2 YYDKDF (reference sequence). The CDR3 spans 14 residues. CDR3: CATSLERVGYEQYF. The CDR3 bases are TGTGCCACCAGCCTTGAAAGGGTCGGCTACGAGCAGTACTTC.

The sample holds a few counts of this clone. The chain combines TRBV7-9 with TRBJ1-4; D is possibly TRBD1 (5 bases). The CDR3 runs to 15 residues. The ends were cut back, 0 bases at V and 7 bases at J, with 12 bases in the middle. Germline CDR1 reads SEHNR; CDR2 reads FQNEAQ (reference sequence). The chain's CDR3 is CASSLARQGVEKLFF. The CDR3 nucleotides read TGTGCCAGCAGCTTAGCAAGGCAGGGAGTTGAAAAACTGTTTTTT. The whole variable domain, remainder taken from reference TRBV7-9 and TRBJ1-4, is DTGVSQNPRHKITKRGQNVTFRCDPISEHNRLYWYRQTLGQGPEFLTYFQNEAQLEKSRLLSDRFSAERPKGSFSTLEIQRTEQGDSAMYLCASSLARQGVEKLFFGSGTQLSVL.

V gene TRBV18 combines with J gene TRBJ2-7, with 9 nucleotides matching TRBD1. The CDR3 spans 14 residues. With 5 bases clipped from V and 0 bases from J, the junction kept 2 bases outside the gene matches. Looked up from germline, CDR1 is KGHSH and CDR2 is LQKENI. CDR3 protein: CASSMGQGSYEQYF. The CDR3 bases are TGTGCCAGCTCAATGGGACAGGGCTCCTACGAGCAGTACTTC. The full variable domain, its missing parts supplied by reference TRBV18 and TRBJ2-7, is NAGVMQNPRHLVRRRGQEARLRCSPMKGHSHVYWYRQLPEEGLKFMVYLQKENIIDESGMPKERFSAEFPKEGPSILRIQQVVRGDSAAYFCASSMGQGSYEQYFGPGTRLTVT.

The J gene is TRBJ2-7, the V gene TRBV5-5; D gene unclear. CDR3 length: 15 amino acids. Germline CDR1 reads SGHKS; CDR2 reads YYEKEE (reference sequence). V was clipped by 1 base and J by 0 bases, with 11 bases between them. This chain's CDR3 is CASSLWILSSYEQYF. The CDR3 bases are TGTGCCAGCAGCTTGTGGATCCTAAGCTCCTACGAGCAGTACTTC.

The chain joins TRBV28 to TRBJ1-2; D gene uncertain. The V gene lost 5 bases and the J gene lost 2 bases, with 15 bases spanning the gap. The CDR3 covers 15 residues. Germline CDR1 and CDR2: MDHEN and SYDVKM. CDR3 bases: TGTGCCAGCAGTCTCCCCCCCTTGGGAAACTATGGCTACACCTTC. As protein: CASSLPPLGNYGYTF.

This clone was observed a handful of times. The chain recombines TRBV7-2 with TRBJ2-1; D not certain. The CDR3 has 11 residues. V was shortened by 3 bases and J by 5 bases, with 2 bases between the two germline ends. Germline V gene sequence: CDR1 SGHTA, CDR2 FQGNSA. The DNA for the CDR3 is TGTGCCAGCAGCTTTCACAATGAGCAGTTCTTC. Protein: CASSFHNEQFF.

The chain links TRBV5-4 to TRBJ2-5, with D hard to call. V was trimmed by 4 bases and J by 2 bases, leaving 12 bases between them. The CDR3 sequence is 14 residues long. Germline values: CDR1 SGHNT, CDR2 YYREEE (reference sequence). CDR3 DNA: TGTGCCAGCAGCCATAGACATCTTCAAGAGACCCAGTACTTC. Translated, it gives CASSHRHLQETQYF.

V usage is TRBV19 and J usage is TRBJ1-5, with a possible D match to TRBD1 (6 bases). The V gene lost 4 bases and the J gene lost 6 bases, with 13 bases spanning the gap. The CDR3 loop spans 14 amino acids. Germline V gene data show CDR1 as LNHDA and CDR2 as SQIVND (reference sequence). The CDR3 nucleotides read TGTGCCAGTAGTAACACAGGGTCCGGTCAGCCCCAGCATTTT. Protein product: CASSNTGSGQPQHF.

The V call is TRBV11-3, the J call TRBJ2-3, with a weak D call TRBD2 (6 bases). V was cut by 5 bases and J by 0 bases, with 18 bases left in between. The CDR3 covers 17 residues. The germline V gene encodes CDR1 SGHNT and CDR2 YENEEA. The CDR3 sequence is CASSRLNAGLSTDTQYF. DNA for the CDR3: TGTGCCAGCAGCCGATTAAATGCGGGGCTGAGCACAGATACGCAGTATTTT.

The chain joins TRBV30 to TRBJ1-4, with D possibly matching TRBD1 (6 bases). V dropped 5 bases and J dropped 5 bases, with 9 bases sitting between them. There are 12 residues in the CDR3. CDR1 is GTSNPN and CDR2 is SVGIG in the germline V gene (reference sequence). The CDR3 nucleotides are TGTGCCTGGGGGGGCAGCAATGAAAAACTGTTTTTT. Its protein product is CAWGGSNEKLFF.